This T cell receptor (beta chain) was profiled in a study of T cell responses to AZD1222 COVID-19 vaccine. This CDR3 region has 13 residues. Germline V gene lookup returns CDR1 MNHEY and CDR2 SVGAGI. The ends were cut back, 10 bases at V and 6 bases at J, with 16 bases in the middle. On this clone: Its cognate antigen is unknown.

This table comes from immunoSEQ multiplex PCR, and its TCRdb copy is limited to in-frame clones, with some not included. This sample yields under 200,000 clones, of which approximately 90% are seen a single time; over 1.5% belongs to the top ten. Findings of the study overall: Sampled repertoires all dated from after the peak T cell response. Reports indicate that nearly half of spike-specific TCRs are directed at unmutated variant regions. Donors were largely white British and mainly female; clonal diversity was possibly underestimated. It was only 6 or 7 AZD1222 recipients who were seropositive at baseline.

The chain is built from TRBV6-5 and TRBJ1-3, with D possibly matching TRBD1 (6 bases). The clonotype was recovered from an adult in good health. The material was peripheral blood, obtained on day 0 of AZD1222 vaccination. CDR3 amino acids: CATYRDSENTIYF. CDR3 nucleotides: TGTGCCACATACAGGGATTCGGAAAACACCATATATTTT.